These 18 T cell receptor beta chains were all obtained from the same sample, sequenced in a study of shared clonotypes between healthy human individuals. Profiled with immunoSEQ multiplex PCR; TCRdb holds only in-frame clones, not every one. Among roughly 2.4 million clones, 90% to 97% were seen once, and the ten largest hold roughly 0.13%. Specimen: naive CD4+ T cells sorted from blood. Subset of the sample: CD45RA+ positively selected. The receptors were gathered from a man aged 18-30 years in good health.

The chain joins TRBV7-9 to TRBJ2-3; D might be TRBD2 (5 bases). The CDR3 covers 13 residues. Trimming pared 8 bases from V and 0 bases from J, leaving 9 bases between. Germline CDR1 reads SEHNR; CDR2 reads FQNEAQ (reference sequence). CDR3 amino acids: CASSGSSTDTQYF. The DNA for the CDR3 is TGTGCCAGCTCGGGGAGTAGCACAGATACGCAGTATTTT.

CDR3 bases: TGTGCCAGCAGTGAAGGCTCAGGGGGATATCAGCCCCAGCATTTT. Amino acids: CASSEGSGGYQPQHF. The chain uses TRBV6-1 and TRBJ1-5, with 7 nucleotides matching TRBD1. Looked up from germline, CDR1 is MNHNS and CDR2 is SASEGT. This CDR3 spans 15 amino acids. Trimming took 1 base from V and 5 from J; bases not matched to a gene: 5.

Only one count was recorded for this clone. The chain combines TRBV30 with TRBJ2-5, with a tentative D call TRBD2 (6 bases). CDR3 length: 11 residues. CDR1 GTSNPN and CDR2 SVGIG come from the germline V gene (reference sequence). Trimming cost V 3 bases and J 9 bases, with 11 bases left between them. CDR3 DNA sequence: TGTGCCTGGAGCCCGGAGGGCGCCCAGTACTTC. This translates into CAWSPEGAQYF.

This sequence joins TRBV5-6 and TRBJ2-2; TRBD1 might be the D (6 bases). V lost 4 bases and J lost 5, with 9 bases in between. The CDR3 is made up of 13 amino acids. CDR1 and CDR2 (germline): SGHDT, YYEEEE. The CDR3 loop reads CASSPQGTGELFF. Written as DNA, the CDR3 is TGTGCCAGCAGCCCCCAGGGGACCGGGGAGCTGTTTTTT.

This clone has a single count. This likely comes from a read error, as the CDR3 has no conserved phenylalanine or tryptophan at its end. The DNA is left out, because the CDR3 cannot be placed on it with certainty; the CDR3 is given as TCRdb lists it. This rearrangement joins TRBV30 to TRBJ1-1. The germline CDR1 and CDR2 sequences are GTSNPN and SVGIG (reference sequence). The CDR3 contains 11 residues when both ends are counted. The CDR3 region is CAWSVWTGAGV.

This chain connects TRBV6-5 to TRBJ2-7; D may be TRBD2 (5 bases). Germline lookup yields CDR1 MNHEY and CDR2 SVGAGI. V lost 5 bases, J lost 3 bases, and 11 bases lay in between. The CDR3 covers 13 residues. This chain's CDR3 is CASSRAGVYEQYF. CDR3 in DNA: TGTGCCAGCAGTCGAGCCGGGGTCTACGAGCAGTACTTC.

This chain links TRBV6-6 with TRBJ1-2, with 7 bases fitting TRBD1. This CDR3 region has 16 residues. Per the germline V gene, CDR1 is MNHNY and CDR2 is SVGAGI (reference sequence). Germline trimming cut 6 bases from V and 0 bases from J; bases unmatched to any gene: 10. For the CDR3, the DNA is TGTGCCAGCAGCCACCAGGGACAGAAGGCTAACTATGGCTACACCTTC. It encodes CASSHQGQKANYGYTF.

The J gene is TRBJ2-2, the V gene TRBV25-1, with D perhaps matching TRBD1 (6 bases). From germline, CDR1 is MGHDK and CDR2 SYGVNS. The CDR3 is made up of 13 amino acids. Trimming stripped 4 bases from V and 7 bases from J, with 10 bases between. DNA of the CDR3: TGTGCCAGCAGTGCTTCAGGGGTCGGGGAGCTGTTTTTT. It encodes CASSASGVGELFF. The entire variable domain, with the rest obtained from reference TRBV25-1 and TRBJ2-2, is as follows: EADIYQTPRYLVIGTGKKITLECSQTMGHDKMYWYQQDPGMELHLIHYSYGVNSTEKGDLSSESTVSRIRTEHFPLTLESARPSHTSQYLCASSASGVGELFFGEGSRLTVL.

V and J are TRBV12-5 and TRBJ2-7; tentatively, D is TRBD1 or TRBD2 (6 bases each). CDR3 length: 16 amino acids. Germline V lookup: CDR1 LGHNT, CDR2 FRNRAP. V was shortened by 5 bases and J by 0 bases, with 17 bases between the two germline ends. The CDR3 DNA follows: TGTGCTAGTGGTCCGCCCGGGGGCCCGAGCTCCTACGAGCAGTACTTC. It is translated as CASGPPGGPSSYEQYF.

The V gene is TRBV11-2, the J gene TRBJ1-1; D unresolved. The CDR3 sequence is 13 residues long. From germline, CDR1 is SGHAT and CDR2 FQNNGV. V was cut by 1 base and J by 4 bases, with 7 bases left in between. The CDR3: CASSLGGATEAFF. The CDR3 nucleotides read TGTGCCAGCAGCTTAGGGGGAGCCACTGAAGCTTTCTTT.

The V gene is TRBV15, the J gene TRBJ2-3; 7 bases align to TRBD2. V dropped 5 bases and J dropped 3; count of bases not matched to a gene: 14. CDR1 and CDR2 from the germline V gene are LNHNV and YYDKDF (reference sequence). The CDR3 covers 17 residues. For the CDR3, the DNA is TGTGCCACCAGCTCGGCGGGAGACGTTGTAGGGACAGATACGCAGTATTTT. As protein: CATSSAGDVVGTDTQYF. The full variable domain, its missing parts supplied by reference TRBV15 and TRBJ2-3, is DAMVIQNPRYQVTQFGKPVTLSCSQTLNHNVMYWYQQKSSQAPKLLFHYYDKDFNNEADTPDNFQSRRPNTSFCFLDIRSPGLGDTAMYLCATSSAGDVVGTDTQYFGPGTRLTVL.

The rearrangement uses TRBV7-2 and TRBJ2-7; 7 nucleotides line up with TRBD1. The CDR3 sequence is 15 residues long. The germline CDR1 and CDR2 sequences are SGHTA and FQGNSA. The V gene end was trimmed by 0 bases and the J gene end by 3 bases; junction bases not matched to a gene: 5. The CDR3 DNA sequence: TGTGCCAGCAGCTTAGCCGGGACAGTCGGCTACGAGCAGTACTTC. It specifies CASSLAGTVGYEQYF.

The chain carries TRBV6-1 and TRBJ2-5; D possibly matches TRBD1 or TRBD2 (6 bases each). Germline V gene data show CDR1 as MNHNS and CDR2 as SASEGT. The CDR3 sequence is 16 residues long. The germline V and J ends were trimmed by 4 bases and 0 bases, with 15 bases remaining between them. CDR3 in amino acids: CASSVSGAPYQETQYF. For the CDR3, the DNA is TGTGCCAGCAGTGTATCGGGGGCCCCGTACCAAGAGACCCAGTACTTC.

V is TRBV5-1 and J is TRBJ1-1; D may be TRBD1 (6 bases). The length of the CDR3 is 14 residues. Germline V lookup: CDR1 SGHRS, CDR2 YFSETQ. V was clipped by 3 bases and J by 11 bases, with 20 bases between them. The CDR3 reads CASSSPGQGIGAFF. In DNA form, the CDR3 reads TGCGCCAGCAGCTCCCCGGGACAAGGTATTGGGGCTTTCTTT.

The V call is TRBV18, the J call TRBJ2-6, with 7 nucleotides matching TRBD2. After removal of 2 bases from V and 2 bases from J, the junction contained 0 bases not matched to a gene. Germline V lookup: CDR1 KGHSH, CDR2 LQKENI. The CDR3 extends over 15 amino acids. The CDR3 region is CASSPGRAGANVLTF. CDR3 sequence (DNA): TGTGCCAGCTCACCAGGGAGGGCTGGGGCCAACGTCCTGACTTTC.

V usage is TRBV18 and J usage is TRBJ2-7, with D uncertain. V dropped 0 bases and J dropped 2 bases, with 8 bases sitting between them. The CDR3 spans 14 residues. In germline, CDR1 is KGHSH, CDR2 LQKENI. Written as DNA, the CDR3 is TGTGCCAGCTCACCACCGAGGTTACCCTACGAGCAGTACTTC. This gives the protein CASSPPRLPYEQYF.

This clone showed up just once. This rearrangement joins TRBV5-1 to TRBJ1-1; D remains ambiguous. The CDR3 is 13 residues long. Trimming took 5 bases from V and 1 from J, leaving 9 bases between them. Per germline, CDR1 SGHRS and CDR2 YFSETQ. DNA for the CDR3: TGCGCCAGCAGAAGGGATCGGAACACTGAAGCTTTCTTT. This translates into CASRRDRNTEAFF.

In the case of this clone: In the same sample, other DNA sequences code for this CDR3. The chain links TRBV4-1 to TRBJ1-1, with no clear D. With 3 bases removed from V and 0 bases from J, the gap between germline ends came to 8 bases. Germline CDR1 is MGHRA and CDR2 is YSYEKL. This CDR3 is 14 amino acids long. The CDR3 loop reads CASSQGDVNTEAFF. The CDR3 nucleotides are TGCGCCAGCAGCCAGGGCGACGTGAACACTGAAGCTTTCTTT.